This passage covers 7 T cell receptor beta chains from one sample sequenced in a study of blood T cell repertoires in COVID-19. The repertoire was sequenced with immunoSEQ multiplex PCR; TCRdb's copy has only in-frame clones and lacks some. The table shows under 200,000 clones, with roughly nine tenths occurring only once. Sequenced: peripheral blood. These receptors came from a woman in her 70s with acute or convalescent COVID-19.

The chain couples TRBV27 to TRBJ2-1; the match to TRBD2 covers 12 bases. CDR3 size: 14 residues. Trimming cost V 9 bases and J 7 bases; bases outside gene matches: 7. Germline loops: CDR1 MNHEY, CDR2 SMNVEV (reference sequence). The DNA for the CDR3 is TGTGCCAGTACTCTAGCGGGGGGGCTTAATGAGCAGTTCTTC. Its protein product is CASTLAGGLNEQFF.

Here the CDR3 reads CASSLPGVTEQFF. In nucleotides, the CDR3 is TGTGCCAGCAGTTTACCAGGGGTCACTGAGCAGTTCTTC. V gene TRBV28 combines with J gene TRBJ2-1, with D perhaps matching TRBD1 (6 bases). Trimming took off 2 bases at V and 9 bases at J, with 11 bases between the two ends. The CDR3 spans 13 residues. Germline CDR1 MDHEN, CDR2 SYDVKM.

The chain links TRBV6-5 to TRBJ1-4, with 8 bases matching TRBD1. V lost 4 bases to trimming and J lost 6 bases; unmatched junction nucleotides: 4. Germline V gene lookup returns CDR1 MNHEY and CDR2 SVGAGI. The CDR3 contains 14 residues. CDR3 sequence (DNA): TGTGCCAGCAGTTCCAGGGGGCGCGATGAAAAACTGTTTTTT. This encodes CASSSRGRDEKLFF.

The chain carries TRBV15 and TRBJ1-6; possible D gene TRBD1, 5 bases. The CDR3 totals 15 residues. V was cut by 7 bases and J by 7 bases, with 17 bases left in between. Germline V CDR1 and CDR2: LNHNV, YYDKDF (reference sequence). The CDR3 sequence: CATTRGGARNSPLHF. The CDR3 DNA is TGTGCCACCACCCGAGGAGGGGCTCGGAATTCACCCCTCCACTTT.

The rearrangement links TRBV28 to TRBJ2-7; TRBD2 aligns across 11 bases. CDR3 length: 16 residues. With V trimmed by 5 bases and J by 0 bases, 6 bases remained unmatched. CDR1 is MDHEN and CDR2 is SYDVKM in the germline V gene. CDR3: CASSPTGLAGSYEQYF. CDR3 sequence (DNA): TGTGCCAGCAGTCCAACTGGACTAGCGGGCTCCTACGAGCAGTACTTC.

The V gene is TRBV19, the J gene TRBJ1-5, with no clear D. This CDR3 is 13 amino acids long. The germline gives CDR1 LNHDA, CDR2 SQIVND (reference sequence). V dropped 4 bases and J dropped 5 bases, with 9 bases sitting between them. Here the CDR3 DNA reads TGTGCCAGTAGTACCCGTATTGATCAGCCCCAGCATTTT. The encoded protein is CASSTRIDQPQHF.

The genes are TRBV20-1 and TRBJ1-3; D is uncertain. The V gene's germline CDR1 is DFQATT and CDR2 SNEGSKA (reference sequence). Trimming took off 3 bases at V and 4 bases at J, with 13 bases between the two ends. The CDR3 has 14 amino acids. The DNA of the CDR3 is TGCAGTGCTAGTGCTTACGGGGTCGGAAACACCATATATTTT. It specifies CSASAYGVGNTIYF.